This entry concerns a single T cell receptor (beta chain). Antigen: not known. Before the COVID-19 pandemic, during about 2011-2019, CD4+ T cells were taken from unexposed donors. The cells were cultured for about ten days before CD4+ T cells were isolated. The data were taken from a study of CD4 T cells in relation to SARS-CoV-2 and coronaviruses. Trimming took off 6 bases at V and 3 bases at J, with 14 bases between the two ends. The CDR3 is 14 amino acids. Germline V lookup: CDR1 WNHNN, CDR2 SYGVQD (reference sequence). TCRdb's table, derived via immunoSEQ multiplex PCR, lists solely in-frame clones and lacks some. The sample consists of about 27,000 clones, around 78% of them appearing once.

The rearrangement joins TRBV10-1 to TRBJ1-1, with a weak D call TRBD1 (6 bases). The sequenced material came from CD4+ T cells from PBMCs, cultured in vitro. The TCR sequence derives from a human donor in good health. The CDR3: CASSSGAWDTEAFF. The CDR3 DNA sequence: TGCGCCAGCAGCTCAGGGGCCTGGGACACTGAAGCTTTCTTT.